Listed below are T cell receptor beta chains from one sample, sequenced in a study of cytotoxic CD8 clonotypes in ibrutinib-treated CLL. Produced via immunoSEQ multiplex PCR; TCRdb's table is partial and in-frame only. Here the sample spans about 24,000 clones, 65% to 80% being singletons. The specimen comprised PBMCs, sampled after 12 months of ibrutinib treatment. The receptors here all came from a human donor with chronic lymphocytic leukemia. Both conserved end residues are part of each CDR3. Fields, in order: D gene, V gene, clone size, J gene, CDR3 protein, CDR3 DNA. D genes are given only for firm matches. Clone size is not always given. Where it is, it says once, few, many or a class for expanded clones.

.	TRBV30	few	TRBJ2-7	CAWGRGGLSYEQYF	TGTGCCTGGGGGCGAGGAGGGTTGTCCTACGAGCAGTACTTC
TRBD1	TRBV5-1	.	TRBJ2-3	CASSRLTGGKDTQYF	TGCGCCAGCAGCCGATTGACAGGGGGTAAAGATACGCAGTATTTT
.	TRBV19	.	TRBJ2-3	CATKGPSGTDTQYF	TGTGCCACAAAGGGCCCTAGTGGCACAGATACGCAGTATTTT
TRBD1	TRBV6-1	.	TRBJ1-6	CATSDRGHSPLHF	TGTGCCACCTCGGACAGGGGTCATTCACCCCTCCACTTT
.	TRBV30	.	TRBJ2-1	CAWRSYNEQFF	TGTGCCTGGAGAAGTTACAATGAGCAGTTCTTC
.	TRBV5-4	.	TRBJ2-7	CASSLQGPPYEQYF	TGTGCCAGCAGCTTGCAGGGGCCTCCATACGAGCAGTACTTC
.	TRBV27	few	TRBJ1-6	CASSSPRENSPLHF	TGTGCCAGCAGTTCCCCCAGGGAAAATTCACCCCTCCACTTT
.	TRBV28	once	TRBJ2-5	CASSLEGTQYF	TGTGCCAGCAGTCTGGAAGGGACCCAGTACTTC
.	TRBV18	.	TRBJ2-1	CASSPPHPLDEQFF	TGTGCCAGCTCACCACCCCACCCCTTGGATGAGCAGTTCTTC
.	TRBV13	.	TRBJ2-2	CASSPPGTITGELFF	TGTGCCAGCAGCCCACCCGGGACAATCACCGGGGAGCTGTTTTTT
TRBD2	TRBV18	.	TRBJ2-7	CASSERGVSYEQYF	TGTGCCAGCTCGGAGCGGGGGGTCTCCTACGAGCAGTACTTC
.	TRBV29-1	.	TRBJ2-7	CSVAFASGEQYF	TGCAGCGTTGCATTCGCGTCTGGGGAGCAGTACTTC
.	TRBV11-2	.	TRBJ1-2	CASSDFLATGLRAGYGYTF	TGTGCCAGCAGCGATTTTCTTGCAACCGGCCTTCGGGCCGGCTATGGCTACACCTTC
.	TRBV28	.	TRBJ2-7	CASSFPRAPYEQYF	TGTGCCAGCAGTTTCCCCAGGGCGCCCTACGAGCAGTACTTC
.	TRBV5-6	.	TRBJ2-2	CASSFTGELFF	TGTGCCAGCAGCTTCACCGGGGAGCTGTTTTTT
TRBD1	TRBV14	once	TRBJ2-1	CASSQVEEYRGYNEQFF	TGTGCCAGCAGCCAGGTGGAAGAGTACAGGGGGTACAATGAGCAGTTCTTC
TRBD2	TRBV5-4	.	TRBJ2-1	CASSVTGRGVSYNEQFF	TGTGCCAGCAGCGTCACGGGGCGGGGGGTCTCCTACAATGAGCAGTTCTTC
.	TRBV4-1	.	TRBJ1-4	CAGSQGSGVVEKLFF	TGCGCCGGCAGCCAAGGTAGTGGGGTTGTTGAAAAACTGTTTTTT
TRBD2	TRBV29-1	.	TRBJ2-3	CSLGGGTDTQYF	TGCAGCCTCGGGGGGGGCACAGATACGCAGTATTTT
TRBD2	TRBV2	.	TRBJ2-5	CASSGSGGAVETQYF	TGTGCCAGCAGTGGTAGCGGGGGGGCCGTAGAGACCCAGTACTTC
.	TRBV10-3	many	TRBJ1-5	CAISESTGMQSNQPQHF	TGTGCCATCAGTGAGTCTACAGGGATGCAGAGCAATCAGCCCCAGCATTTT
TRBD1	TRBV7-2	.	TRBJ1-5	CASSLRPGQGAFGNQPQHF	TGTGCCAGCAGCTTAAGACCGGGACAGGGGGCGTTTGGCAATCAGCCCCAGCATTTT
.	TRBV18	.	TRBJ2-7	CASSPEAHASYEQYF	TGTGCCAGCTCACCAGAGGCCCACGCCTCCTACGAGCAGTACTTC
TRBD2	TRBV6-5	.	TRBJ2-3	CASSPSGLTDTQYF	TGTGCCAGCAGTCCTAGCGGCCTCACAGATACGCAGTATTTT
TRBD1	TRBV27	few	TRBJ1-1	CASALDRVNTEAFF	TGTGCCAGCGCATTGGACAGGGTGAACACTGAAGCTTTCTTT
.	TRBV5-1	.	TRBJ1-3	CASSFEGTQDTIYF	TGCGCCAGCAGCTTCGAGGGGACACAAGACACCATATATTTT
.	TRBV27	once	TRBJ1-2	CASSRRENYGYTF	TGTGCCAGCAGCAGACGGGAGAACTATGGCTACACCTTC